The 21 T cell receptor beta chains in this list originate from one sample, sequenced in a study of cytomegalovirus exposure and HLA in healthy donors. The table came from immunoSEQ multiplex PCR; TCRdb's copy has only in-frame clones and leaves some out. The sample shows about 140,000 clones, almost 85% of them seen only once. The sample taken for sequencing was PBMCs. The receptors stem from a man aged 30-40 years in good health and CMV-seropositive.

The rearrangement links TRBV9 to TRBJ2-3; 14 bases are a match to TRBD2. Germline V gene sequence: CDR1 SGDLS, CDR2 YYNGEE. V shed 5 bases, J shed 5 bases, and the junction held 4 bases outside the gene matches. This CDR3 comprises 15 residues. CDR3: CASRRTSGGIDTQYF. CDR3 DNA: TGTGCCAGCAGGCGGACTAGCGGGGGGATAGATACGCAGTATTTT. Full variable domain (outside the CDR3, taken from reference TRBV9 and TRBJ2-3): DSGVTQTPKHLITATGQRVTLRCSPRSGDLSVYWYQQSLDQGLQFLIQYYNGEERAKGNILERFSAQQFPDLHSELNLSSLELGDSALYFCASRRTSGGIDTQYFGPGTRLTVL.

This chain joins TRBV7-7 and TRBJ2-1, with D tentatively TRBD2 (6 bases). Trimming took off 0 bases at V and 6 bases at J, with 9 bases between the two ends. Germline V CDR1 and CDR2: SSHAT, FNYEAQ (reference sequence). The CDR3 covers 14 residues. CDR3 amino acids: CASSLAGSGNEQFF. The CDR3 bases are TGTGCCAGCAGCTTAGCCGGGAGTGGCAATGAGCAGTTCTTC.

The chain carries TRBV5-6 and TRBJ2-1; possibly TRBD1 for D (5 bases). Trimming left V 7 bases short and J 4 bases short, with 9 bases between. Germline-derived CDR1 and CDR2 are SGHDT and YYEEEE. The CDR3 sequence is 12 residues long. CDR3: CASGPGYNEQFF. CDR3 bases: TGTGCCAGCGGACCAGGGTACAATGAGCAGTTCTTC.

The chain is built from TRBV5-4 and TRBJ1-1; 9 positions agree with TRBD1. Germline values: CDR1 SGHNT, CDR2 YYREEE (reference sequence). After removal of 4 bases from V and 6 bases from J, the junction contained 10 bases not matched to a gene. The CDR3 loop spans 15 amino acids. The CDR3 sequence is CASSPDRDRVSEAFF. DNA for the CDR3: TGTGCCAGCAGCCCGGACCGGGACAGGGTGTCTGAAGCTTTCTTT.

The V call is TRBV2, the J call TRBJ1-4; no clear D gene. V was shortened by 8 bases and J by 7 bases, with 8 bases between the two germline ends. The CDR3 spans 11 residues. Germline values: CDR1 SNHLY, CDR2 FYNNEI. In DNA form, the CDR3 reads TGTGCCAGCCTTTGGAGTGAAAAACTGTTTTTT. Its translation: CASLWSEKLFF.

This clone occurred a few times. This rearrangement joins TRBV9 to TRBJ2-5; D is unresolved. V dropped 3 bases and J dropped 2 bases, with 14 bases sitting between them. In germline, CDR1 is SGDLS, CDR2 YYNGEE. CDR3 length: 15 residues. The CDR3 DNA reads TGTGCCAGCAGCGCCTCGGTGTCCACTCAAGAGACCCAGTACTTC. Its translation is CASSASVSTQETQYF.

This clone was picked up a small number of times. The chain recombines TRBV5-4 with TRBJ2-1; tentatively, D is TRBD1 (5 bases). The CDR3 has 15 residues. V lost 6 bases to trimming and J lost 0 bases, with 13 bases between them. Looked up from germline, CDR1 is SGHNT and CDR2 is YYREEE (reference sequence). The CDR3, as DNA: TGTGCCAGCACCCTGGGGCCTAGCTCCTACAATGAGCAGTTCTTC. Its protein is CASTLGPSSYNEQFF. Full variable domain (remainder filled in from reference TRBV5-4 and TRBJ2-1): ETGVTQSPTHLIKTRGQQVTLRCSSQSGHNTVSWYQQALGQGPQFIFQYYREEENGRGNFPPRFSGLQFPNYSSELNVNALELDDSALYLCASTLGPSSYNEQFFGPGTRLTVL.

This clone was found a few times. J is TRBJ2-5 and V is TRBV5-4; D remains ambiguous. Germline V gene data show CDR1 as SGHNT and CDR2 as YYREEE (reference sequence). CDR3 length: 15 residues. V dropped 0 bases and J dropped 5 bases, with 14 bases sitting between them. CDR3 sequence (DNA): TGTGCCAGCAGCTTGGCTCCGTTATTGCGGGAGACCCAGTACTTC. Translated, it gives CASSLAPLLRETQYF. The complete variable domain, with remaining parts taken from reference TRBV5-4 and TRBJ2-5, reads ETGVTQSPTHLIKTRGQQVTLRCSSQSGHNTVSWYQQALGQGPQFIFQYYREEENGRGNFPPRFSGLQFPNYSSELNVNALELDDSALYLCASSLAPLLRETQYFGPGTRLLVL.

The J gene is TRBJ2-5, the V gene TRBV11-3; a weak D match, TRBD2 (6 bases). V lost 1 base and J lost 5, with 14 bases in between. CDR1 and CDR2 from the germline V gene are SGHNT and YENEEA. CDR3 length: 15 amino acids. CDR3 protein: CASSLGRELLETQYF. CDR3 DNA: TGTGCCAGCAGCTTAGGCCGGGAGTTGTTGGAGACCCAGTACTTC.

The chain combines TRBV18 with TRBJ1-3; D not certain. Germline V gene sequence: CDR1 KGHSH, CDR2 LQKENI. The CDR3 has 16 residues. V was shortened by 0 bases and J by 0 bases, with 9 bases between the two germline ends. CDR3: CASSPPSSNSGNTIYF. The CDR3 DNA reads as TGTGCCAGCTCACCACCGAGTTCGAACTCTGGAAACACCATATATTTT.

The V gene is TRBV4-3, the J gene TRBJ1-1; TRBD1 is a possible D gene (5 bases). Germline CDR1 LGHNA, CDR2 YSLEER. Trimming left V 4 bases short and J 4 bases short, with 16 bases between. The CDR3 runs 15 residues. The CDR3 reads CASSRTGIDGTEAFF. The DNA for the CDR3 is TGCGCCAGCAGCCGCACAGGTATAGACGGCACTGAAGCTTTCTTT.

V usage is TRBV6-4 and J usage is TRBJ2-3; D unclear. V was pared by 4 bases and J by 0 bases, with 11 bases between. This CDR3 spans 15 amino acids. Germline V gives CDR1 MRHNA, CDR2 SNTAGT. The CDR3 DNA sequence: TGTGCCAGCAGTGTATCGCAGGAAAGCACAGATACGCAGTATTTT. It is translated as CASSVSQESTDTQYF.

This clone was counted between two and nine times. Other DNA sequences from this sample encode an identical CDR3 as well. CDR3 region: CASSLGQGSSYEQYF. CDR3 DNA sequence: TGTGCCAGCAGCTTAGGACAGGGGAGCTCCTACGAGCAGTACTTC. The chain combines TRBV7-2 with TRBJ2-7; 8 bases map to TRBD1. Germline V gives CDR1 SGHTA, CDR2 FQGNSA. This CDR3 contains 15 residues. The V gene end was trimmed by 1 base and the J gene end by 0 bases; junction bases not matched to a gene: 2.

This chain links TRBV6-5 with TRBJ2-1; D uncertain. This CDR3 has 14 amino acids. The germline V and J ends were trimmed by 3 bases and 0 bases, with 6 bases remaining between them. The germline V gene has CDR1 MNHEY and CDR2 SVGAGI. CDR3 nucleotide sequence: TGTGCCAGCAGTTATCACAGCTCCTACAATGAGCAGTTCTTC. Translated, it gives CASSYHSSYNEQFF.

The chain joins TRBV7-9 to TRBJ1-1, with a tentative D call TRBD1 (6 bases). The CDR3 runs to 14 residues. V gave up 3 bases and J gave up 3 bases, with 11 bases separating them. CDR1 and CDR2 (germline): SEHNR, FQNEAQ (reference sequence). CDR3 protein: CASSFQTGHTEAFF. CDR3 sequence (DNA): TGTGCCAGCAGCTTCCAGACAGGACACACTGAAGCTTTCTTT.

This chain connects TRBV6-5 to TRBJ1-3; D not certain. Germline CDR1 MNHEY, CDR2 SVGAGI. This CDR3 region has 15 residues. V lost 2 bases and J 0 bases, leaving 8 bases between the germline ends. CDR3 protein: CASSYGEDSGNTIYF. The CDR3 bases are TGTGCCAGCAGTTACGGGGAGGACTCTGGAAACACCATATATTTT.

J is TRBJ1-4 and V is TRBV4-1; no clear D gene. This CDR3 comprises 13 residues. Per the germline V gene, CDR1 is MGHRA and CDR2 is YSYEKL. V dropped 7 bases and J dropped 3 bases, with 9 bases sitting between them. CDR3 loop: CASTGLANEKLFF. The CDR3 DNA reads TGCGCCAGCACCGGTTTGGCTAATGAAAAACTGTTTTTT.

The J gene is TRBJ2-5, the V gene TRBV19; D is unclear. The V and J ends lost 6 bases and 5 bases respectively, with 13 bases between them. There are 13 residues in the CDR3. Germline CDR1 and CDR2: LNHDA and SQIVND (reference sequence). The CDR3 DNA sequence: TGTGCCAGTAGGCCCGACAAGTTGGAGACCCAGTACTTC. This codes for CASRPDKLETQYF.

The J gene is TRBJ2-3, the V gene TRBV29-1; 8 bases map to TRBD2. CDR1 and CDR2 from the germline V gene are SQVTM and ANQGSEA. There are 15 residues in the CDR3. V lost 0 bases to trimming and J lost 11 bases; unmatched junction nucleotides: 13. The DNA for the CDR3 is TGCAGCGTTGAAGATTCGGGAGGGAGGGCCTATGGGCAGTATTTT. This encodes CSVEDSGGRAYGQYF.

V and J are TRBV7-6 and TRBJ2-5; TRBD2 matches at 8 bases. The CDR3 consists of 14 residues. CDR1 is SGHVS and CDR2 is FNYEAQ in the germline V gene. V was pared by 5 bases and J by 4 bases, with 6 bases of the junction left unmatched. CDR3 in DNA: TGTGCCAGCAGCATCCTAGCGGGCCCAGAGACCCAGTACTTC. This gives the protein CASSILAGPETQYF.

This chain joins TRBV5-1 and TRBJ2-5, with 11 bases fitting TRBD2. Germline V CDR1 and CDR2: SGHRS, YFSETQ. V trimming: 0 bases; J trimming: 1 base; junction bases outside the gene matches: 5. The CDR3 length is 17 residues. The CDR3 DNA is TGCGCCAGCAGCTTGGGAGGGACTAGCGGAGCCCAAGAGACCCAGTACTTC. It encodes CASSLGGTSGAQETQYF.